The 13 T cell receptor beta chains below were found in one sample sequenced in a study of blood T cells in healthy people across ages. The authors ran a second PCR of about 7 to 12 cycles using a sample-barcoded 5' primer and a J-beta primer mix. MiXCR, applied by TCRdb to the 5' RACE reads, yields one record per CDR3 protein. In the table there are around 1,000,000 distinct CDR3 sequences, more than 30% of which are singletons. Sequenced sample: blood. All receptors come from a man younger than 35 in good health.

This clonotype showed up just a few times. The chain employs TRBV6-6 and TRBJ1-3, with D possibly TRBD1 on 5 matching bases. Trimming left V 6 bases short and J 0 bases short, with 9 bases between. Germline CDR1 MNHNY, CDR2 SVGAGI (reference sequence). The CDR3 is made up of 14 amino acids. CDR3 sequence (DNA): TGTGCCAGCAGATCAGGGATCTCTGGAAACACCATATATTTT. Its translation is CASRSGISGNTIYF.

The rearrangement joins TRBV4-2 to TRBJ2-3; 8 bases agree with TRBD2. The CDR3 totals 16 residues. In germline, CDR1 is LGHNA, CDR2 YNFKEQ. V shed 0 bases, J shed 5 bases, and the junction held 7 bases outside the gene matches. Here the CDR3 DNA reads TGTGCCAGCAGCCAAGATCTGGGCGGGGGGTTAGATACGCAGTATTTT. Protein product: CASSQDLGGGLDTQYF.

This clonotype was seen at least ten times. The V call is TRBV6-1, the J call TRBJ1-2; D may be TRBD1 (5 bases). The germline V and J ends were trimmed by 3 bases and 6 bases, with 8 bases remaining between them. The CDR3 consists of 12 residues. Germline values: CDR1 MNHNS, CDR2 SASEGT. The CDR3 sequence: CASSDRADGYTF. In DNA, the CDR3 is TGTGCCAGCAGTGACAGGGCGGATGGCTACACCTTC.

This rearrangement joins TRBV24-1 to TRBJ2-1, with D possibly called TRBD1 or TRBD2 (5 bases each). V shed 5 bases and J shed 10 bases, with 8 bases lying between them. Germline CDR1 and CDR2: KGHDR and SFDVKD. The CDR3 is made up of 11 amino acids. The chain's CDR3 is CATSGDGEQFF. The CDR3 bases are TGTGCCACCAGTGGGGACGGGGAGCAGTTCTTC.

In DNA, the CDR3 is TGCAGTGCTACTGACTACACTGAAGCTTTCTTT. Translated: CSATDYTEAFF. J is TRBJ1-1 and V is TRBV20-1; no clear D. The length of the CDR3 is 11 residues. Germline CDR1 is DFQATT and CDR2 is SNEGSKA (reference sequence). Trimming removed 4 bases at V and 3 bases at J, with 6 bases between.

The chain uses TRBV28 and TRBJ2-6; possible D gene TRBD2, 5 bases. There are 15 residues in the CDR3. V lost 2 bases to trimming and J lost 2 bases, with 7 bases between them. Per the germline V gene, CDR1 is MDHEN and CDR2 is SYDVKM. The CDR3 here is CASSLDGAGANVLTF. The DNA of the CDR3 is TGTGCCAGCAGTTTAGACGGGGCTGGGGCCAACGTCCTGACTTTC.

This clonotype has only a few counts. V gene TRBV11-1 combines with J gene TRBJ2-1; unclear D gene. Per the germline V gene, CDR1 is SGHAT and CDR2 is FQDESV (reference sequence). Trimming removed 4 bases from V and 3 bases from J, with 22 bases in between. This CDR3 region has 18 residues. This CDR3 is CASSSGPSSVLNYNEQFF. As DNA, the CDR3 is TGTGCCAGCAGCTCCGGACCTTCTAGTGTACTAAACTACAATGAGCAGTTCTTC.

The rearrangement joins TRBV20-1 to TRBJ1-1; D unresolved. Looked up from germline, CDR1 is DFQATT and CDR2 is SNEGSKA (reference sequence). CDR3 size: 14 residues. The germline V and J ends were trimmed by 6 bases and 4 bases, with 18 bases remaining between them. The CDR3 DNA is TGCAGTGCCCCCCCCCGGGAGTTTAGCACTGAAGCTTTCTTT. Residues: CSAPPREFSTEAFF.

The genes are TRBV11-2 and TRBJ2-3; 7 bases are shared with TRBD1. The V segment lost 4 bases and the J segment 8 bases; nucleotides outside the gene matches: 9. The germline V gene has CDR1 SGHAT and CDR2 FQNNGV. The CDR3 extends over 14 amino acids. Here the CDR3 reads CASSSQDRDGTQYF. The CDR3 DNA is TGTGCCAGCAGCTCCCAAGACAGGGATGGTACGCAGTATTTT.

The chain joins TRBV12-3 or TRBV12-4 to TRBJ2-4; unclear D gene. V was trimmed by 1 base and J by 0 bases, leaving 4 bases between them. The CDR3 is 14 residues long. The DNA for the CDR3 is TGTGCCAGCAGTTTAGATATAGCCAAAAACATTCAGTACTTC. It specifies CASSLDIAKNIQYF.

The chain links TRBV27 to TRBJ2-1, with 7 bases aligning to TRBD2. This CDR3 is 15 amino acids long. V dropped 3 bases and J dropped 3; count of bases not matched to a gene: 5. CDR1 is MNHEY, CDR2 SMNVEV, per germline (reference sequence). The CDR3 reads CASSFGRYDYNEQFF. Written as DNA, the CDR3 is TGTGCCAGCAGTTTCGGGAGGTACGACTACAATGAGCAGTTCTTC.

This clonotype was counted ten times or more. This rearrangement joins TRBV7-2 to TRBJ2-3; no clear D. Trimming removed 6 bases from V and 2 bases from J, with 6 bases in between. Germline CDR1 reads SGHTA; CDR2 reads FQGNSA. The CDR3 runs 12 residues. The CDR3 region is CASSFPTDTQYF. The CDR3 DNA reads as TGTGCCAGCAGTTTCCCCACAGATACGCAGTATTTT.

This clonotype has just a few counts. This chain uses TRBV20-1 with TRBJ2-1; TRBD2 aligns across 7 bases. Germline CDR1 is DFQATT and CDR2 is SNEGSKA (reference sequence). The CDR3 has 14 amino acids. J was trimmed by 7 bases and V by 6 bases; bases with no gene match: 12. As DNA, the CDR3 is TGCAGTGCCCCGACCAGCGGGGTTGGTAATGAGCAGTTCTTC. Its protein is CSAPTSGVGNEQFF.